This record concerns one TCR beta chain sequence. Antigen unknown. These data originate in a study of T-cell reconstitution after alpha-beta-depleted transplantation in children. Study-wide results and caveats: Newly produced T cells mostly provided counts and TCRbeta diversity after one year, as hyperexpanded clones declined. In patients about two months after transplant, alpha-beta T cells reportedly arose from several hundred expanded graft clones. Day-60 TCRbeta diversity that was high in some patients was derived from surviving recipient T cells and thymic progenitors.

The V segment lost 5 bases and the J segment 7 bases; nucleotides outside the gene matches: 2. The CDR3 is 12 residues long. Germline V gene lookup returns CDR1 ENHRY and CDR2 SYGVKD. The authors prepared the TCRbeta library with unique molecular identifiers. TCRdb re-derived calls from the PCR reads in MiXCR, one entry per CDR3 protein. The sample yields 500,000 to 650,000 distinct CDR3 sequences, approximately 10% seen once. This TCR derives from a female patient aged 2-9 years who had a stem cell transplant for aplastic anemia, so the T cells may come from the graft donor. Source: PBMCs, mostly from graft donor cells, taken 180 days after TCRalphabeta/CD19-depleted stem cell transplant. The chain employs TRBV10-3 and TRBJ2-1, with 7 bases identical to TRBD2. CDR3 DNA sequence: TGTGCCATCAGTCTTAGCGGGAATGAGCAGTTCTTC. It codes for CAISLSGNEQFF.